The 18 T cell receptor beta chains listed next were all sequenced from one sample in a study of blood T cells in healthy people across ages. A second PCR of about 6 to 12 cycles used a sample-barcoded 5' primer and a J-beta primer mix. TCRdb ran MiXCR on the 5' RACE reads and lists one entry per CDR3 protein. The repertoire has about 1,400,000 distinct CDR3 sequences, 40% to 50% of them found once; the top ten carry under 8%. Source material: blood. Receptors were obtained from a woman aged 18-29 years in good health.

A few counts support this clonotype. The chain recombines TRBV30 with TRBJ1-2; D is possibly TRBD1 (5 bases). This CDR3 has 13 amino acids. Germline V gives CDR1 GTSNPN, CDR2 SVGIG (reference sequence). Trimming stripped 0 bases from V and 5 bases from J, with 10 bases between. CDR3 coding DNA: TGTGCCTGGAGTGTACGGGACCCTTATGGCTACACCTTC. This sequence encodes CAWSVRDPYGYTF.

The chain combines TRBV20-1 with TRBJ1-4, with TRBD1 identical over 9 bases. Germline V lookup: CDR1 DFQATT, CDR2 SNEGSKA (reference sequence). This CDR3 has 14 amino acids. The CDR3 coding sequence is TGCAGCACCCGGGACAGGGAAACTAATGAAAAACTGTTTTTT. Amino acids: CSTRDRETNEKLFF.

This clonotype was observed a handful of times. V is TRBV7-2 and J is TRBJ1-6; no clear D. CDR1 SGHTA and CDR2 FQGNSA come from the germline V gene. Trimming pared 1 base from V and 12 bases from J, leaving 19 bases between. CDR3 length: 16 amino acids. CDR3 DNA sequence: TGTGCCAGCAGCTTAGATGGCATGTTATCTATACGACCCCTCCACTTT. Translating gives CASSLDGMLSIRPLHF. The entire variable domain, with the rest obtained from reference TRBV7-2 and TRBJ1-6, is as follows: GAGVSQSPSNKVTEKGKDVELRCDPISGHTALYWYRQSLGQGLEFLIYFQGNSAPDKSGLPSDRFSAERTGGSVSTLTIQRTQQEDSAVYLCASSLDGMLSIRPLHFGNGTRLTVT.

The sample holds one count of this clonotype. This sequence joins TRBV11-3 and TRBJ1-2; tentatively, D is TRBD1 (5 bases). CDR3 length: 13 residues. Trimming shortened V by 4 bases and J by 3 bases, and 9 bases separated the two germline ends. In germline, CDR1 is SGHNT, CDR2 YENEEA. CDR3 loop: CASSSTDYYGYTF. In DNA, the CDR3 is TGTGCCAGCAGCTCGACAGACTACTATGGCTACACCTTC.

The chain couples TRBV20-1 to TRBJ2-5, with 7 bases identical to TRBD2. Germline lookup yields CDR1 DFQATT and CDR2 SNEGSKA (reference sequence). This CDR3 comprises 16 residues. Trimming took 3 bases from V and 2 from J; bases not matched to a gene: 12. The CDR3 DNA follows: TGCAGTGCTAGCCCGCCCGAGGGCGGGGGACAAGAGACCCAGTACTTC. This sequence encodes CSASPPEGGGQETQYF.

The chain uses TRBV11-2 and TRBJ2-5; 7 nucleotides line up with TRBD1. The germline gives CDR1 SGHAT, CDR2 FQNNGV. This CDR3 has 16 amino acids. Trimming removed 2 bases from V and 11 bases from J; junction bases left unmatched: 17. CDR3 in amino acids: CASSLHRDRVRGEQYF. As DNA, the CDR3 is TGTGCCAGCAGCTTACACCGGGACAGAGTCCGGGGTGAGCAGTACTTC.

The chain joins TRBV5-6 to TRBJ1-2, with 9 bases that match TRBD1. The CDR3 loop spans 15 amino acids. Trimming cost V 4 bases and J 2 bases; bases outside gene matches: 6. Germline V gives CDR1 SGHDT, CDR2 YYEEEE. Written as DNA, the CDR3 is TGTGCCAGCAGCCGTCTCGACAGGGGGAACTATGGCTACACCTTC. Protein product: CASSRLDRGNYGYTF.

In its sample, this clonotype was seen a few times. The V and J genes are TRBV9 and TRBJ2-5, with D perhaps assigned TRBD1 or TRBD2 (5 bases each). Germline V CDR1 and CDR2: SGDLS, YYNGEE. Trimming took off 1 base at V and 4 bases at J, with 11 bases between the two ends. The CDR3 loop spans 14 amino acids. CDR3 bases: TGTGCCAGCAGCGTATCTAGGGGACCAGAGACCCAGTACTTC. It encodes CASSVSRGPETQYF. The variable domain in full, with the rest retrieved from reference TRBV9 and TRBJ2-5, is DSGVTQTPKHLITATGQRVTLRCSPRSGDLSVYWYQQSLDQGLQFLIQYYNGEERAKGNILERFSAQQFPDLHSELNLSSLELGDSALYFCASSVSRGPETQYFGPGTRLLVL.

This sequence joins TRBV28 and TRBJ1-5; D gene unclear. This CDR3 is built from 13 residues. Germline values: CDR1 MDHEN, CDR2 SYDVKM. V lost 8 bases to trimming and J lost 6 bases, with 14 bases between them. The CDR3 region has the DNA TGTGCCAGCTATGAGGGTTGGGCTCAGCCCCAGCATTTT. Translation: CASYEGWAQPQHF.

V gene TRBV30 combines with J gene TRBJ2-1; D is possibly TRBD1 (5 bases). Germline CDR1 and CDR2: GTSNPN and SVGIG (reference sequence). This CDR3 spans 13 amino acids. Trimming pared 4 bases from V and 7 bases from J, leaving 14 bases between. Written as DNA, the CDR3 is TGTGCCTGGACAGGCCCAAGGACAAATGAGCAGTTCTTC. Protein: CAWTGPRTNEQFF.

The chain carries TRBV10-3 and TRBJ2-1; the match to TRBD2 covers 7 bases. V gave up 0 bases and J gave up 4 bases; unmatched junction bases: 3. Germline V CDR1 and CDR2: ENHRY, SYGVKD. The CDR3 covers 15 residues. The CDR3 protein is CAISESASGYNEQFF. CDR3 coding DNA: TGTGCCATCAGTGAGTCGGCTAGCGGATACAATGAGCAGTTCTTC.

The gene calls are TRBV9 and TRBJ2-7; unclear D gene. Trimming took off 0 bases at V and 5 bases at J, with 12 bases between the two ends. This CDR3 has 14 residues. Germline assignment: CDR1 SGDLS and CDR2 YYNGEE. The CDR3: CASSVGGQPNEQYF. In DNA form, the CDR3 reads TGTGCCAGCAGCGTAGGTGGGCAGCCGAACGAGCAGTACTTC.

This clonotype was seen only a few times. The rearrangement joins TRBV2 to TRBJ2-1; 10 bases map to TRBD1. Germline lookup yields CDR1 SNHLY and CDR2 FYNNEI. The CDR3 covers 16 residues. V shed 6 bases, J shed 3 bases, and the junction held 8 bases outside the gene matches. The DNA of the CDR3 is TGTGCCAGCAGGGGCAGGTGGGACAGGGGCTACAATGAGCAGTTCTTC. Translated, it gives CASRGRWDRGYNEQFF.

V usage is TRBV12-5 and J usage is TRBJ2-2; 7 bases are shared with TRBD1. The CDR3 has 15 amino acids. Trimming cost V 7 bases and J 4 bases; bases outside gene matches: 9. The germline V gene has CDR1 LGHNT and CDR2 FRNRAP. The CDR3 here is CASVLQGIGTGELFF. The CDR3 DNA reads as TGTGCTAGTGTTTTACAGGGGATTGGCACCGGGGAGCTGTTTTTT.

This clonotype has only a few counts. The chain carries TRBV20-1 and TRBJ2-5; D could derive from TRBD1 or TRBD2 (5 bases each). V lost 0 bases and J 1 base, leaving 9 bases between the germline ends. The germline gives CDR1 DFQATT, CDR2 SNEGSKA (reference sequence). The CDR3 has 14 amino acids. CDR3 loop: CSARDAGAQETQYF. CDR3 nucleotide sequence: TGCAGTGCTAGAGATGCCGGGGCCCAAGAGACCCAGTACTTC.

The chain joins TRBV5-1 to TRBJ2-7, with 8 bases that match TRBD2. V dropped 4 bases and J dropped 7; count of bases not matched to a gene: 22. This CDR3 has 18 amino acids. Germline loops: CDR1 SGHRS, CDR2 YFSETQ. CDR3 DNA: TGCGCCAGCAGCCCCGGGACTAGAGGGCCCGACTCCTACAATGAGCAGTACTTC. Translated, it gives CASSPGTRGPDSYNEQYF.

Details on this clonotype: Sequence at one end of the junction differs from germline and may be a read error. The genes are TRBV27 and TRBJ2-5; the D call may be TRBD1 or TRBD2 (5 bases each). Germline CDR1 reads MNHEY; CDR2 reads SMNVEV (reference sequence). CDR3 size: 14 residues. The CDR3 here is CAGSLSGRAETQYF. CDR3 nucleotide sequence: TGTGCCGGCAGTTTATCGGGACGGGCGGAGACCCAGTACTTC.

This clonotype was counted between two and nine times. This rearrangement joins TRBV3-1 to TRBJ2-3; no clear D. In germline, CDR1 is LGHDT, CDR2 YNNKEL (reference sequence). The CDR3 runs to 14 residues. Trimming pared 1 base from V and 4 bases from J, leaving 9 bases between. The CDR3: CASSQGTGADTQYF. CDR3 in DNA: TGTGCCAGCAGCCAAGGAACGGGCGCAGATACGCAGTATTTT.